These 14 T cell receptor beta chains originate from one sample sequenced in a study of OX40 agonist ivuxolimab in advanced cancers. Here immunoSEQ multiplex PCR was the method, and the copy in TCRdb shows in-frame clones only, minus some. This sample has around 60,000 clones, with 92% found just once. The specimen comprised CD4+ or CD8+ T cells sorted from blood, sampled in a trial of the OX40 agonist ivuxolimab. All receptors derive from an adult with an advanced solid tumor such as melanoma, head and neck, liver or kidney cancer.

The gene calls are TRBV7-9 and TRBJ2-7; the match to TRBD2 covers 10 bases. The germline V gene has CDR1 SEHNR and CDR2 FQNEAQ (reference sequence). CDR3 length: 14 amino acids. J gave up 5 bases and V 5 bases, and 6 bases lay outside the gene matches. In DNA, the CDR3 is TGTGCCAGCAGCCCTAGCGGGAGACCGGACGAGCAGTACTTC. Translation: CASSPSGRPDEQYF.

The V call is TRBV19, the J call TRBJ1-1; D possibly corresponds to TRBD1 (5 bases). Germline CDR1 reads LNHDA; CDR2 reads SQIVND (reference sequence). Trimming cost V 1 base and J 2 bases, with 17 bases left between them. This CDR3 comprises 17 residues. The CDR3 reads CASSIGFGKRGNTEAFF. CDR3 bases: TGTGCCAGTAGTATAGGGTTCGGGAAGAGGGGAAACACTGAAGCTTTCTTT.

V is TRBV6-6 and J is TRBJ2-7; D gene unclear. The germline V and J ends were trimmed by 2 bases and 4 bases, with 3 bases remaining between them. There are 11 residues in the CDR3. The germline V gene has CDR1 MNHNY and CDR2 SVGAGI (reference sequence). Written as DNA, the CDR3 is TGTGCCAGCAGTTACACTTACGAGCAGTACTTC. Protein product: CASSYTYEQYF.

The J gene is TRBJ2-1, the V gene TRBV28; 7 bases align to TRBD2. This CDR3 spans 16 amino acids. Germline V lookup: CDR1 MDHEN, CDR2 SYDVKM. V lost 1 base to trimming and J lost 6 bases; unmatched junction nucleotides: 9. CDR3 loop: CASSLFAAGVGNEQFF. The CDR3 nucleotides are TGTGCCAGCAGTTTATTTGCGGCGGGAGTGGGCAATGAGCAGTTCTTC.

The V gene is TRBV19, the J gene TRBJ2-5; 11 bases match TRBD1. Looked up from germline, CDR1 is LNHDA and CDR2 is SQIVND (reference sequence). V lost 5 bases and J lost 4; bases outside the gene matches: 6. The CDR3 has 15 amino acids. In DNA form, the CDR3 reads TGTGCCAGTAGTCCGTGGGACAGGGGGTCAGAGACCCAGTACTTC. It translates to CASSPWDRGSETQYF.

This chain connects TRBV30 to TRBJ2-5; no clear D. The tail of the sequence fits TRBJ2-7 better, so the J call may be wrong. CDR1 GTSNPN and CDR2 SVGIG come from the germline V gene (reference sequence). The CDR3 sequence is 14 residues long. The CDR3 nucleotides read TGTGCCTGGCGGCAGCCTTCCCCCACCTACGAGCAGTACTTC. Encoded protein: CAWRQPSPTYEQYF.

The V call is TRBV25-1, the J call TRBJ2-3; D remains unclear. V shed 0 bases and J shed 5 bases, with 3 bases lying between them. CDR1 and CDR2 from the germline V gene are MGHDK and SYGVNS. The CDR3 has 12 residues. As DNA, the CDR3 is TGTGCCAGCAGTGAATATCTAGATACGCAGTATTTT. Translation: CASSEYLDTQYF. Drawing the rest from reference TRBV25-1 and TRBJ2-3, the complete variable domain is EADIYQTPRYLVIGTGKKITLECSQTMGHDKMYWYQQDPGMELHLIHYSYGVNSTEKGDLSSESTVSRIRTEHFPLTLESARPSHTSQYLCASSEYLDTQYFGPGTRLTVL.

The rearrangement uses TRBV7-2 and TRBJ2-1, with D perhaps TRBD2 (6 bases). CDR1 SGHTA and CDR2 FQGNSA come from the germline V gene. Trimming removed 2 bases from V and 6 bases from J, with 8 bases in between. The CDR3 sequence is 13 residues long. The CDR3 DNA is TGTGCCAGCAGCTTAACTAGCCCCAATGAGCAGTTCTTC. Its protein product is CASSLTSPNEQFF.

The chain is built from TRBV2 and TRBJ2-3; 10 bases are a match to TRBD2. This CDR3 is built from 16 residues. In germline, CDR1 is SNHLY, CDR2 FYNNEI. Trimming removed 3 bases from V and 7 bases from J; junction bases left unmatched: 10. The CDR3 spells CASSELAGVIENTQYF. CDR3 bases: TGTGCCAGCAGTGAGCTAGCGGGAGTCATCGAGAATACGCAGTATTTT.

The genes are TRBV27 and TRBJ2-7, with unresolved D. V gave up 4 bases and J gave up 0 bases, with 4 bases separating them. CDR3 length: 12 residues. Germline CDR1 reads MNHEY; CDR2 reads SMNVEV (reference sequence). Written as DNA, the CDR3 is TGTGCCAGCAGTTCAGGCTCCTACGAGCAGTACTTC. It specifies CASSSGSYEQYF.

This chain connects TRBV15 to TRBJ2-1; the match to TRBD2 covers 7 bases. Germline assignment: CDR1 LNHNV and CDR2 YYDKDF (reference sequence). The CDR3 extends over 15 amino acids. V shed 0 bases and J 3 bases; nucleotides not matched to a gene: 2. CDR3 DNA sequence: TGTGCCACCAGCAGAGACGGGGAGGGCTACAATGAGCAGTTCTTC. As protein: CATSRDGEGYNEQFF.

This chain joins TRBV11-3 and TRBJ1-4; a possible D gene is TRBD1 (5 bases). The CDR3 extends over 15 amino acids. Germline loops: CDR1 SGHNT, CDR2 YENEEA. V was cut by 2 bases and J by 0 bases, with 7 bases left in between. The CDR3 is CASSLRGSTNEKLFF. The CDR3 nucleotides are TGTGCCAGCAGCTTAAGGGGATCAACTAATGAAAAACTGTTTTTT. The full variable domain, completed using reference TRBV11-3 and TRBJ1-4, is EAGVVQSPRYKIIEKKQPVAFWCNPISGHNTLYWYLQNLGQGPELLIRYENEEAVDDSQLPKDRFSAERLKGVDSTLKIQPAELGDSAVYLCASSLRGSTNEKLFFGSGTQLSVL.

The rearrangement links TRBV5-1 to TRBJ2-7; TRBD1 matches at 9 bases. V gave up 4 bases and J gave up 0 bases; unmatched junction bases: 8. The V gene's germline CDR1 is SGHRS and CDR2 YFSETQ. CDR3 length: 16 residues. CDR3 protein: CASSPSPGQGSYEQYF. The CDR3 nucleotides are TGCGCCAGCAGCCCCTCGCCGGGACAGGGCTCCTACGAGCAGTACTTC.

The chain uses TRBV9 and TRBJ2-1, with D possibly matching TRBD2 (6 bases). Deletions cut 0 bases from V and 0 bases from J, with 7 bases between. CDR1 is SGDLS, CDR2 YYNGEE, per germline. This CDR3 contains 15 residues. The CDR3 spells CASSVEAGSYNEQFF. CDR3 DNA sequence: TGTGCCAGCAGCGTAGAAGCGGGCTCCTACAATGAGCAGTTCTTC. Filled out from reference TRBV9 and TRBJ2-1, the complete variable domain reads DSGVTQTPKHLITATGQRVTLRCSPRSGDLSVYWYQQSLDQGLQFLIQYYNGEERAKGNILERFSAQQFPDLHSELNLSSLELGDSALYFCASSVEAGSYNEQFFGPGTRLTVL.